This T cell receptor beta chain was obtained from a study of neoadjuvant anti-PD-1 for oral cavity cancer. Method: immunoSEQ multiplex PCR; TCRdb's copy keeps in-frame clones and lacks some. The sample comprises tens of thousands of clones, about 36% of which are singletons, and approximately 16% rests with the top ten. The V and J ends lost 4 bases and 5 bases, in that order; junction bases with no gene match: 9. The V gene's germline CDR1 is SGHTA and CDR2 FQGTGA. This CDR3 is built from 15 residues. The time point denotes: after neoadjuvant nivolumab, at surgical resection. This clone has just a few counts.

J is TRBJ1-1 and V is TRBV7-3; TRBD1 matches at 8 bases. The TCR was taken from a person between 35 and 79 years old with oral cavity squamous cell carcinoma. The sequencing here drew on tumor tissue, taken after nivolumab (anti-PD-1) treatment. CDR3 bases: TGTGCCAGCAGCTGGGGCAGGGGGCAGGAGACTGAAGCTTTCTTT. Translated: CASSWGRGQETEAFF.